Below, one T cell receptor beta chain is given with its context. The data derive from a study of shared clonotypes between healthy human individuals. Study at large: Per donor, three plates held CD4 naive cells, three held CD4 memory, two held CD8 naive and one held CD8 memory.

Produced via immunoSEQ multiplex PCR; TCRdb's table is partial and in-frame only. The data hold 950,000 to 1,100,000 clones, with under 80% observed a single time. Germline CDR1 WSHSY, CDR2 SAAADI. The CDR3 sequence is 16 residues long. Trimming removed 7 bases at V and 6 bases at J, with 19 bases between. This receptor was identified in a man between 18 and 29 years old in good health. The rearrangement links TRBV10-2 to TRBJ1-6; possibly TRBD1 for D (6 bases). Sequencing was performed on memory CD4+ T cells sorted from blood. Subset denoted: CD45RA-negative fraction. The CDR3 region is CASNQVTLQGNSPLHF. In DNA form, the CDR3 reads TGCGCCAGCAATCAAGTTACGTTACAGGGTAATTCACCCCTCCACTTT.